Below are 20 T cell receptor beta chains sequenced from a single sample in a study of blood T cell repertoires in COVID-19. TCRdb keeps only in-frame clones here, not all; method: immunoSEQ multiplex PCR. Among a few hundred thousand clones listed, roughly 80% were seen once. The sequenced sample was peripheral blood. Receptor source: a woman aged 18-29 years with acute or convalescent COVID-19.

The rearrangement links TRBV7-6 to TRBJ1-4, with D perhaps matching TRBD1 (5 bases). Germline V gives CDR1 SGHVS, CDR2 FNYEAQ. The germline V and J ends were trimmed by 2 bases and 10 bases, with 20 bases remaining between them. The CDR3 consists of 16 residues. CDR3 sequence reads: CASSLQGRQGRVKLFF. The CDR3 bases are TGTGCCAGCAGCTTACAGGGCAGGCAGGGTAGGGTAAAACTGTTTTTT.

The chain joins TRBV6-6 to TRBJ2-5; 12 positions match TRBD2. This CDR3 contains 16 residues. V shed 6 bases, J shed 2 bases, and the junction held 7 bases outside the gene matches. CDR1 is MNHNY and CDR2 is SVGAGI in the germline V gene (reference sequence). The CDR3 DNA is TGTGCCAGCAGAAAAACCGGGACTAGCGGGCAAGAGACCCAGTACTTC. Its translation is CASRKTGTSGQETQYF.

The chain uses TRBV18 and TRBJ1-2; D perhaps matches TRBD1 (5 bases). The V gene lost 6 bases and the J gene lost 7 bases, with 15 bases spanning the gap. This CDR3 region has 13 residues. The germline CDR1 and CDR2 sequences are KGHSH and LQKENI. CDR3 nucleotide sequence: TGTGCCAGCTCCCCCAGGGAAAAGGGTGGCTACACCTTC. Protein: CASSPREKGGYTF.

This clone came up once. The chain links TRBV5-1 to TRBJ2-3; the match to TRBD2 covers 9 bases. Germline CDR1 and CDR2: SGHRS and YFSETQ. Trimming at V came to 4 bases and at J to 2 bases, leaving 11 bases not matched to a gene. The CDR3 is 17 amino acids. DNA for the CDR3: TGCGCCAGCAGCACCCGGACTAGCGCAGGACACACAGATACGCAGTATTTT. Amino acids: CASSTRTSAGHTDTQYF.

The chain links TRBV5-4 to TRBJ2-1; 7 nucleotides align to TRBD2. The CDR3 has 17 residues. Germline CDR1 SGHNT, CDR2 YYREEE (reference sequence). CDR3 protein: CAAPRGGNRSSYNEQFF. CDR3 in DNA: TGTGCAGCACCCCGGGGAGGGAACCGCAGCTCCTACAATGAGCAGTTCTTC.

The rearrangement uses TRBV19 and TRBJ2-1, with D possibly being TRBD2 (5 bases). CDR1 is LNHDA, CDR2 SQIVND, per germline (reference sequence). CDR3 length: 12 amino acids. Trimming left V 5 bases short and J 5 bases short, with 7 bases between. The CDR3 DNA sequence: TGTGCCAGTAGTCCGCGGGACAATGAGCAGTTCTTC. This gives the protein CASSPRDNEQFF.

The genes are TRBV4-3 and TRBJ2-2; the D is unclear. V gave up 2 bases and J gave up 6 bases, with 4 bases separating them. In germline, CDR1 is LGHNA, CDR2 YSLEER. This CDR3 has 12 residues. This chain's CDR3 is CASSQYPGELFF. For the CDR3, the DNA is TGCGCCAGCAGCCAATATCCCGGGGAGCTGTTTTTT.

V usage is TRBV14 and J usage is TRBJ2-7; the D gene is possibly TRBD2 (6 bases). The germline CDR1 and CDR2 sequences are SGHDN and FVKESK. The CDR3 loop spans 17 amino acids. The V end was cut by 0 bases, the J end by 0 bases, with 15 bases between. In nucleotides, the CDR3 is TGTGCCAGCAGCCAAGAATCAGTTAGCGGCAGCTCCTACGAGCAGTACTTC. As protein: CASSQESVSGSSYEQYF.

CDR3 residues: CASSNAGVHEQYF. Written as DNA, the CDR3 is TGTGCCAGTAGTAACGCGGGAGTCCACGAGCAGTACTTC. The chain joins TRBV19 to TRBJ2-7, with TRBD2 identical over 7 bases. Germline V gives CDR1 LNHDA, CDR2 SQIVND (reference sequence). The CDR3 loop spans 13 amino acids. J gave up 5 bases and V 4 bases, and 5 bases lay outside the gene matches.

The rearrangement joins TRBV19 to TRBJ1-1; no definite D call. Germline V CDR1 and CDR2: LNHDA, SQIVND (reference sequence). There are 15 residues in the CDR3. V lost 1 base and J 10 bases, leaving 19 bases between the germline ends. The CDR3 DNA is TGTGCCAGTAGTATAGGAGTCGCAGGCCCAGACGGAGCTTTCTTT. Translation: CASSIGVAGPDGAFF.

The chain links TRBV7-2 to TRBJ2-3; a possible D gene is TRBD1 (5 bases). Germline CDR1 reads SGHTA; CDR2 reads FQGNSA. V shed 4 bases and J shed 5 bases, with 19 bases lying between them. The CDR3 sequence is 16 residues long. CDR3: CASSSTPTPQGDTQYF. CDR3 in DNA: TGTGCCAGCAGCTCAACACCCACACCTCAGGGAGATACGCAGTATTTT.

Concerning this clone itself: Within the sample, other DNA sequences also encode this same CDR3. This chain uses TRBV20-1 with TRBJ2-7; 13 nucleotides line up with TRBD2. This CDR3 spans 14 amino acids. Germline V gives CDR1 DFQATT, CDR2 SNEGSKA (reference sequence). V shed 6 bases and J 3 bases; nucleotides not matched to a gene: 5. CDR3 in DNA: TGCAGTGCAAGTAGGACTAGCGGGAGCTACGAGCAGTACTTC. Encoded protein: CSASRTSGSYEQYF.

This chain uses TRBV19 with TRBJ2-2; maybe TRBD2 (6 bases). The germline V gene has CDR1 LNHDA and CDR2 SQIVND (reference sequence). Trimming took 4 bases from V and 6 from J, leaving 15 bases between them. This CDR3 is built from 15 residues. This chain's CDR3 is CASSKLGGGAGELFF. Written as DNA, the CDR3 is TGTGCCAGTAGTAAATTGGGGGGAGGCGCCGGGGAGCTGTTTTTT.

The rearrangement links TRBV20-1 to TRBJ1-3; D uncertain. The V end was cut by 3 bases, the J end by 0 bases, with 9 bases between. Germline CDR1 and CDR2: DFQATT and SNEGSKA (reference sequence). The CDR3 covers 14 residues. The CDR3 DNA reads as TGCAGTGCTAGTGTTGGGAGCTCTGGAAACACCATATATTTT. It translates to CSASVGSSGNTIYF.

This clone has just a few counts. The CDR3 DNA sequence: TGTGCCAGCAGCAGGATAGCGGGAGTTATCACCGGGGAGCTGTTTTTT. Protein product: CASSRIAGVITGELFF. The chain links TRBV5-6 to TRBJ2-2; 9 bases line up with TRBD2. Unmatched junction bases numbered 8, after V lost 4 bases and J lost 4 bases. This CDR3 has 16 amino acids. The germline CDR1 and CDR2 sequences are SGHDT and YYEEEE.

J is TRBJ2-5 and V is TRBV5-6, with D perhaps TRBD2 (5 bases). The CDR3 totals 17 residues. Germline V gene sequence: CDR1 SGHDT, CDR2 YYEEEE. The germline V and J ends were trimmed by 4 bases and 9 bases, with 28 bases remaining between them. Here the CDR3 reads CASSLSYSGSRERAQYF. Written as DNA, the CDR3 is TGTGCCAGCAGCCTAAGCTACTCGGGATCGAGAGAAAGGGCCCAGTACTTC.

The chain is built from TRBV13 and TRBJ2-7; 14 bases map to TRBD2. The CDR3 consists of 20 residues. The germline V gene has CDR1 PRHDT and CDR2 FYEKMQ (reference sequence). V dropped 6 bases and J dropped 4; count of bases not matched to a gene: 20. The CDR3, as DNA: TGTGCCAGCAGTTCCTTGGGCCTAGGAGGGACTAGCGGGAGTCTGTACGAGCAGTACTTC. Translation gives CASSSLGLGGTSGSLYEQYF.

The chain combines TRBV5-4 with TRBJ1-2; no clear D gene. Germline V lookup: CDR1 SGHNT, CDR2 YYREEE (reference sequence). The CDR3 has 16 residues. V was shortened by 8 bases and J by 1 base, with 21 bases between the two germline ends. The CDR3: CASSETPGASNYGYTF. For the CDR3, the DNA is TGTGCCAGTAGCGAGACTCCGGGAGCCAGTAACTATGGCTACACCTTC.

The rearrangement joins TRBV3-1 (or the pseudogene TRBV3-2) to TRBJ2-1; D is perhaps TRBD2 (6 bases). V was pared by 7 bases and J by 4 bases, with 17 bases between. Germline V CDR1 and CDR2: LGHDT, YNNKEL (reference sequence). The CDR3 has 15 residues. CDR3 nucleotides: TGTGCCAGCAACCGAGGACTATCGGCATACAATGAGCAGTTCTTC. Its protein product is CASNRGLSAYNEQFF.

This clone came up a few times. The chain joins TRBV6-6 to TRBJ1-5; D perhaps matches TRBD1 (6 bases). The V end lost 4 bases, the J end lost 3 bases, and 13 bases lay between the germline ends. Germline-derived CDR1 and CDR2 are MNHNY and SVGAGI (reference sequence). This CDR3 region has 15 residues. The CDR3 bases are TGTGCCAGCAGTTTGAGGTCAGGGGACAATCAGCCCCAGCATTTT. It is translated as CASSLRSGDNQPQHF.